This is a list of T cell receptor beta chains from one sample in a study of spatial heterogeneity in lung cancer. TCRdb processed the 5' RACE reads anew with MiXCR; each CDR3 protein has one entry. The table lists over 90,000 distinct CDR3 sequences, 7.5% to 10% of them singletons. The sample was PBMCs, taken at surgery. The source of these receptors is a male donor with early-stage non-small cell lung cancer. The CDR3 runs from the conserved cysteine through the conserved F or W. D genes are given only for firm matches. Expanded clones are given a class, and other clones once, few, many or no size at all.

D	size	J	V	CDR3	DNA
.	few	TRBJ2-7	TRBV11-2	CASSPARDSAEQYF	TGTGCCAGCAGCCCCGCCCGGGACTCCGCCGAGCAGTACTTC
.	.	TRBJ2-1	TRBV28	CAARTATRYNEQFF	TGTGCAGCGCGGACCGCGACTCGCTACAATGAGCAGTTCTTC
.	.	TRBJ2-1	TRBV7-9	CASSTQGTNNEQFF	TGTGCCAGCAGCACCCAAGGGACAAACAATGAGCAGTTCTTC
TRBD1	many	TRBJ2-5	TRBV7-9	CASNSGQGQETQYF	TGTGCCAGCAATTCTGGACAGGGACAAGAGACCCAGTACTTC
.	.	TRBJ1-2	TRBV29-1	CSVEMAWPNYGYTF	TGCAGCGTTGAAATGGCATGGCCTAACTATGGCTACACCTTC
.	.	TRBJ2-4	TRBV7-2	CASSSRDFRKNIQYF	TGTGCCAGCAGCTCCAGGGACTTTCGCAAAAACATTCAGTACTTC
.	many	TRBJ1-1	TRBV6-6	CASSTTMFTIEAFF	TGTGCCAGCAGTACCACAATGTTCACTATTGAAGCTTTCTTT
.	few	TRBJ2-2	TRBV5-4	CASSLRTTSNTGELFF	TGTGCCAGCAGCCTTCGGACTACCTCGAACACCGGGGAGCTGTTTTTT
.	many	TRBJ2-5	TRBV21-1	CASILPGQRGETQYF	TGTGCCAGCATCCTTCCGGGACAGCGGGGAGAGACCCAGTACTTC
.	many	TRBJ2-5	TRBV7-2	CASSLNPAAQYF	TGTGCCAGCAGCCTAAACCCCGCGGCCCAGTACTTC
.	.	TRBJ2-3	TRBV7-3	CASSLNNFPDTQYF	TGTGCCAGCAGCTTAAATAATTTCCCAGATACGCAGTATTTT
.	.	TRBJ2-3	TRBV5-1	CASSFLAPGDTQYF	TGCGCCAGCAGCTTTCTAGCGCCCGGGGATACGCAGTATTTT
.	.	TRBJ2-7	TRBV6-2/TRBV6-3	CASSRGVYEQYF	TGTGCCAGCAGTCGTGGGGTCTACGAGCAGTACTTC
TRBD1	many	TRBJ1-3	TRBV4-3	CASSQDVLNRDRDFGNTIYF	TGCGCCAGCAGCCAAGACGTCCTAAACCGGGACAGGGATTTTGGAAACACCATATATTTT
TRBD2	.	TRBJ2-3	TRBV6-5	CASRTSGTDTQYF	TGTGCCAGCCGGACTAGCGGCACAGATACGCAGTATTTT
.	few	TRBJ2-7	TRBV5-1	CASSLALDSSYEQYF	TGCGCCAGCAGCTTGGCTCTAGACTCCTCCTACGAGCAGTACTTC
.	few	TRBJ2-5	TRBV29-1	CSVAARGAVETQYF	TGCAGCGTGGCGGCGAGGGGGGCGGTGGAGACCCAGTACTTC
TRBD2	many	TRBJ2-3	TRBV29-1	CSVHSQTSGTADTQYF	TGCAGCGTGCACTCCCAGACTAGCGGGACGGCAGATACGCAGTATTTT
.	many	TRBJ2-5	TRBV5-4	CASSLGNPQETQYF	TGTGCCAGCAGCTTGGGTAATCCCCAAGAGACCCAGTACTTC
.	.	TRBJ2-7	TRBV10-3	CASGGAERFYEQYF	TGTGCCTCCGGGGGAGCCGAACGGTTCTACGAGCAGTACTTC
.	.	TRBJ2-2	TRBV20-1	CSARFAWKNTGELFF	TGCAGTGCTAGATTCGCATGGAAGAACACCGGGGAGCTGTTTTTT
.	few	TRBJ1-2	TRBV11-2	CASSQQRYANYGYTF	TGTGCCAGCAGCCAACAGCGCTACGCTAACTATGGCTACACCTTC
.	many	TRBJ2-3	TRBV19	CASSMGDNTDTQYF	TGTGCCAGTAGTATGGGGGACAACACAGATACGCAGTATTTT
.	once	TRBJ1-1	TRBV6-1	CASSENRASTEAFF	TGTGCCAGCAGTGAGAACAGGGCCTCTACTGAAGCTTTCTTT
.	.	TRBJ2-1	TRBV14	CASSQGRGTLSTYNEQFF	TGTGCCAGCAGCCAAGGACGCGGGACACTAAGCACCTACAATGAGCAGTTCTTC
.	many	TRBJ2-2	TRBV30	CAWSGGPTGELFF	TGTGCCTGGAGTGGTGGGCCCACCGGGGAGCTGTTTTTT
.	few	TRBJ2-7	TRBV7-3	CASSPNGGRYEQYF	TGTGCCAGCAGCCCAAACGGCGGACGGTACGAGCAGTACTTC
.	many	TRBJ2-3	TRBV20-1	CSAREWKGSTDTQYF	TGCAGTGCTAGAGAATGGAAAGGGAGCACAGATACGCAGTATTTT
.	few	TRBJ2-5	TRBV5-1	CASSRGMEGTQYF	TGCGCCAGCAGCCGAGGGATGGAGGGGACCCAGTACTTC
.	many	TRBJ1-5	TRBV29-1	CSVGGYNQPQHF	TGCAGCGTTGGAGGGTACAATCAGCCCCAGCATTTT
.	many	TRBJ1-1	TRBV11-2	CAGGDTLNTEAFF	TGTGCCGGCGGGGACACCTTGAACACTGAAGCTTTCTTT
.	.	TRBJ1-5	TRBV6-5	CASTPGPGSQPQHF	TGTGCCAGCACACCAGGGCCGGGCTCTCAGCCCCAGCATTTT
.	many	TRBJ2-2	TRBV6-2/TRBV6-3	CASSSTQLGELFF	TGTGCCAGCAGTTCGACTCAACTCGGGGAGCTGTTTTTT
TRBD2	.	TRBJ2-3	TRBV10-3	CATTAGRTDTQYF	TGTGCCACTACAGCGGGACGGACAGATACGCAGTATTTT
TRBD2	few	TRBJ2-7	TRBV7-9	CASNPLAGVNEQYF	TGTGCCAGCAACCCGCTAGCGGGTGTGAACGAGCAGTACTTC
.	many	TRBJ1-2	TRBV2	CASKRGNYGYTF	TGTGCCAGCAAGCGGGGGAACTATGGCTACACCTTC
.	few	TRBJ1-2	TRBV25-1	CASSDWGENYGYTF	TGTGCCAGCAGTGATTGGGGGGAGAACTATGGCTACACCTTC
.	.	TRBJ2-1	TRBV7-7	CASSPNSLAGEQFF	TGTGCCAGCAGCCCGAACTCGTTGGCGGGTGAGCAGTTCTTC
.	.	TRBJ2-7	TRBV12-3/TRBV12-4	CASSLRQGTYEQYF	TGTGCCAGCAGTTTAAGGCAGGGAACCTACGAGCAGTACTTC
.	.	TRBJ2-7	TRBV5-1	CASSLDGRGGYEQYF	TGCGCCAGCAGCTTGGACGGCAGGGGCGGCTACGAGCAGTACTTC
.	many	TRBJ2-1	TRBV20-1	CSADGAHNEQFF	TGCAGTGCGGACGGGGCTCACAATGAGCAGTTCTTC
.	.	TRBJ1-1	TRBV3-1	CASSRSWANTEAFF	TGTGCCAGCAGCCGCAGCTGGGCGAACACTGAAGCTTTCTTT
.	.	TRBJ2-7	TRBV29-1	CSVQTGDEQYF	TGCAGCGTTCAGACGGGTGACGAGCAGTACTTC
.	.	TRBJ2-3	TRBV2	CASGGTVVTGAQYF	TGTGCCAGCGGAGGGACTGTCGTGACGGGTGCGCAGTATTTT
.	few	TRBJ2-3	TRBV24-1	CATSDFLPSTDTQYF	TGTGCCACCAGTGATTTTCTTCCAAGCACAGATACGCAGTATTTT
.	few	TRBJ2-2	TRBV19	CASSIQGRGTGELFF	TGTGCCAGTAGTATTCAGGGGAGGGGCACCGGGGAGCTGTTTTTT
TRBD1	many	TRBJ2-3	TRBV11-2	CASSLTGGRITQYF	TGTGCCAGCAGCCTGACAGGGGGTAGGATCACGCAGTATTTT
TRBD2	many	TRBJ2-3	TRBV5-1	CASSFGTMADTQYF	TGCGCCAGCAGCTTCGGGACTATGGCGGATACGCAGTATTTT
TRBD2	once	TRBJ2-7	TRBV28	CASLTSGRKPYEQYF	TGTGCCAGCCTCACTAGCGGGAGAAAACCCTACGAGCAGTACTTC
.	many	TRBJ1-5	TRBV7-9	CASSSFSNQPQHF	TGTGCCAGCAGCTCTTTTAGCAATCAGCCCCAGCATTTT
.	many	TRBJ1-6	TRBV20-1	CSAESLTKAYNSPLHF	TGCAGTGCCGAGAGCTTAACAAAAGCCTATAATTCACCCCTCCACTTT
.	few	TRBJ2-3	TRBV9	CASSVRGFATDTQYF	TGTGCCAGCAGCGTAAGGGGTTTCGCAACAGATACGCAGTATTTT
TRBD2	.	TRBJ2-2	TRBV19	CARHPGLARTGELFF	TGTGCCAGGCATCCGGGACTAGCGCGCACCGGGGAGCTGTTTTTT
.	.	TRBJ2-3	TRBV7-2	CVSSPGQIRTDTQYF	TGTGTCAGCAGCCCAGGACAGATTCGCACAGATACGCAGTATTTT
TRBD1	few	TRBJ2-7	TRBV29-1	CSVGTGTGPYEQYF	TGCAGCGTTGGCACCGGGACAGGGCCCTACGAGCAGTACTTC
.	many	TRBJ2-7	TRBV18	CASSPRQGGEYEQYF	TGTGCCAGCTCCCCCCGACAGGGAGGGGAGTACGAGCAGTACTTC